This T cell receptor (beta chain) emerged from a study of T-cell memory formation after mild COVID-19. Study overall: For the most part, TCR clusters were specific to one donor.

This clonotype was detected only a few times. The target antigen is unknown. V lost 4 bases, J lost 11 bases, and 18 bases lay in between. The CDR3 spans 14 residues. The V gene's germline CDR1 is LGHDT and CDR2 YNNKEL (reference sequence). Study-wide results and limits: Those CD4+ clones that contracted were mainly in CM and EM (CD8+ ones in EMRA). Pre-infection memory held some responding clones, suggesting pre-existing cross-reactive T cells responded.

After 5'RACE with constant-segment primers, TCR alpha and TCR beta cDNA libraries carrying sample barcodes and UMIs were obtained. TCRdb passed the 5' RACE reads through MiXCR, listing each CDR3 protein once. The sample has 300,000 to 400,000 distinct CDR3 sequences; approximately 21% are singletons. The sequencing input was PBMCs or a T cell subset sorted from them (not recorded which). The origin of this receptor is an adult woman who had mild COVID-19 (a few samples of this study predate the infection). Cell type and time point are not known. The chain uses TRBV3-1 and TRBJ2-1; TRBD2 is a possible D gene (7 bases). CDR3 coding DNA: TGTGCCAGCAGCCTGTTTATGGGGGGGCTAAAGCAGTTCTTC. Its translation is CASSLFMGGLKQFF.